This TCR beta chain was captured by sequencing in a study of cytomegalovirus exposure and HLA in healthy donors. Overall study context: As released early, the data held around 80 million unique TCRs from HLA-typed donors. Findings of the study overall: A missense DCLRE1C variant was associated with V- and J-gene trimming of TCR beta chains in a later analysis, and an independent cohort replicated the association. A later analysis by the authors found several of the most significant clusters apparently linked to common viral pathogens.

This clone appeared a few times. Antigen specificity is unknown. The primer mix had 60 Vbeta and 13 Jbeta primers. In the original analysis: As a later analysis found, there were 70 million to 90 million unique TCR beta chains, of which some 10 million were shared. This table comes from immunoSEQ multiplex PCR, and its TCRdb copy is limited to in-frame clones, with some not included. From that table come the V and J calls and clone size; the DNA was used to work out D and trimming. The top ten hold 13% to 15% of the sample, which has 150,000 or so clones, over 70% seen once. From germline, CDR1 is SQVTM and CDR2 ANQGSEA. The junction had 10 bases not matched to a gene; V was cut back by 6 bases and J by 6 bases. The CDR3 loop spans 14 amino acids.

V usage is TRBV29-1 and J usage is TRBJ2-3; 9 bases map to TRBD2. This receptor was identified in a woman between 40 and 55 years old in good health and CMV-seronegative. The specimen sequenced was PBMCs. In DNA form, the CDR3 reads TGCAGCGTCGAGAGGGCTAGCGGGATGGATACGCAGTATTTT. It is translated as CSVERASGMDTQYF.